The 30 T cell receptor beta chains below all came from one sample that was sequenced in a study of siplizumab effects on memory and regulatory T cells. Profiled with immunoSEQ multiplex PCR; TCRdb holds only in-frame clones, not every one. The table shows tens of thousands of clones, with under 95% occurring only once. Sequences were obtained from CD8+ T cells sorted from blood. The receptors derive from a human donor in good health.

This chain joins TRBV18 and TRBJ1-5; 7 bases fit TRBD1. V dropped 4 bases and J dropped 6; count of bases not matched to a gene: 6. Germline values: CDR1 KGHSH, CDR2 LQKENI. The CDR3 is 14 residues long. The CDR3 nucleotides read TGTGCCAGCTCACAAGGACAGGAGGGTCAGCCCCAGCATTTT. Translated: CASSQGQEGQPQHF.

This clone was recorded only once. CDR3 amino acids: CASSQGSGTSGSDEQFF. The CDR3 DNA sequence: TGCGCCAGCAGCCAAGGAAGCGGGACTAGCGGGAGTGATGAGCAGTTCTTC. The chain couples TRBV4-1 to TRBJ2-1; 14 positions match TRBD2. Germline CDR1 reads MGHRA; CDR2 reads YSYEKL. The CDR3 has 17 amino acids. V gave up 1 base and J gave up 8 bases; unmatched junction bases: 7.

The chain links TRBV7-9 to TRBJ2-5; 7 positions agree with TRBD2. The CDR3 has 16 amino acids. The V gene's germline CDR1 is SEHNR and CDR2 FQNEAQ (reference sequence). V was clipped by 5 bases and J by 4 bases; unmatched bases: 13. The CDR3 DNA follows: TGTGCCAGCAGCCCCGCGGGCGGGAGTGTGGGAGAGACCCAGTACTTC. This gives the protein CASSPAGGSVGETQYF. Combining the CDR3 with reference TRBV7-9 and TRBJ2-5 gives the whole variable domain DTGVSQNPRHKITKRGQNVTFRCDPISEHNRLYWYRQTLGQGPEFLTYFQNEAQLEKSRLLSDRFSAERPKGSFSTLEIQRTEQGDSAMYLCASSPAGGSVGETQYFGPGTRLLVL.

This sequence joins TRBV7-2 and TRBJ2-7; D call uncertain. V lost 5 bases, J lost 0 bases, and 11 bases lay in between. The germline V gene encodes CDR1 SGHTA and CDR2 FQGNSA. This CDR3 has 14 residues. In DNA, the CDR3 is TGTGCCAGCAGCCTAGAAGGTGACTCCTACGAGCAGTACTTC. Translated, it gives CASSLEGDSYEQYF.

J is TRBJ2-7 and V is TRBV19; D is possibly TRBD1 or TRBD2 (6 bases each). V lost 2 bases and J 3 bases, leaving 11 bases between the germline ends. The CDR3 contains 14 residues. Germline V lookup: CDR1 LNHDA, CDR2 SQIVND (reference sequence). The CDR3, as DNA: TGTGCCAGTAGTATACGGGGGCAGTACTACGAGCAGTACTTC. Translated, it gives CASSIRGQYYEQYF.

This rearrangement joins TRBV13 to TRBJ2-7, with 11 positions matching TRBD1. There are 15 residues in the CDR3. The V gene end was trimmed by 5 bases and the J gene end by 2 bases; junction bases not matched to a gene: 5. The germline gives CDR1 PRHDT, CDR2 FYEKMQ (reference sequence). CDR3 in amino acids: CASSPGTGGTYEQYF. The CDR3 nucleotides are TGTGCCAGCAGCCCCGGGACAGGGGGTACCTACGAGCAGTACTTC.

The V and J genes are TRBV4-3 and TRBJ2-3, with 8 bases aligning to TRBD2. The CDR3 sequence is 17 residues long. CDR1 is LGHNA, CDR2 YSLEER, per germline. V gave up 1 base and J gave up 0 bases; unmatched junction bases: 6. Here the CDR3 DNA reads TGCGCCAGCAGCCAAGGGGTATTAGCGGGAAGCACAGATACGCAGTATTTT. It codes for CASSQGVLAGSTDTQYF.

For this clone: A read error may account for a junction end that differs from germline. The chain combines TRBV7-7 with TRBJ2-1; 10 bases match TRBD2. Germline assignment: CDR1 SSHAT and CDR2 FNYEAQ (reference sequence). The CDR3 is 16 amino acids. CDR3 amino acids: CASSPESGGAGNEQFF. The CDR3 coding sequence is TGTGCTAGCAGCCCGGAGAGCGGGGGGGCTGGTAATGAGCAGTTCTTC. Based on the CDR3 plus reference TRBV7-7 and TRBJ2-1, the full variable domain is GAGVSQSPRYKVTKRGQDVTLRCDPISSHATLYWYQQALGQGPEFLTYFNYEAQPDKSGLPSDRFSAERPEGSISTLTIQRTEQRDSAMYRCASSPESGGAGNEQFFGPGTRLTVL.

The J gene is TRBJ2-2, the V gene TRBV5-1; 10 bases agree with TRBD2. This CDR3 has 16 residues. Germline-derived CDR1 and CDR2 are SGHRS and YFSETQ. V was pared by 2 bases and J by 6 bases, with 7 bases of the junction left unmatched. CDR3 residues: CASSFSLAGEAGELFF. The DNA for the CDR3 is TGCGCCAGCAGCTTTTCCCTAGCGGGAGAAGCCGGGGAGCTGTTTTTT. Based on the CDR3 plus reference TRBV5-1 and TRBJ2-2, the full variable domain is KAGVTQTPRYLIKTRGQQVTLSCSPISGHRSVSWYQQTPGQGLQFLFEYFSETQRNKGNFPGRFSGRQFSNSRSEMNVSTLELGDSALYLCASSFSLAGEAGELFFGEGSRLTVL.

The chain uses TRBV27 and TRBJ1-1; D is unclear. The germline V gene has CDR1 MNHEY and CDR2 SMNVEV (reference sequence). There are 14 residues in the CDR3. V gave up 3 bases and J gave up 3 bases, with 11 bases separating them. In nucleotides, the CDR3 is TGTGCCAGCAGTTTCCTAAGGTGGGACACTGAAGCTTTCTTT. Translation gives CASSFLRWDTEAFF.

Only a few counts were recorded for this clone. The chain has TRBV5-5 and TRBJ2-7, with 10 bases matching TRBD1. The V segment lost 1 base and the J segment 2 bases; nucleotides outside the gene matches: 3. The CDR3 loop spans 15 amino acids. Germline assignment: CDR1 SGHKS and CDR2 YYEKEE (reference sequence). Here the CDR3 reads CASSLTGTGAYEQYF. The CDR3 DNA reads TGTGCCAGCAGCTTGACCGGGACAGGGGCCTACGAGCAGTACTTC. Full variable domain (rest looked up from reference TRBV5-5 and TRBJ2-7): DAGVTQSPTHLIKTRGQQVTLRCSPISGHKSVSWYQQVLGQGPQFIFQYYEKEERGRGNFPDRFSARQFPNYSSELNVNALLLGDSALYLCASSLTGTGAYEQYFGPGTRLTVT.

The V call is TRBV29-1, the J call TRBJ2-1, with D tentatively TRBD1 or TRBD2 (5 bases each). CDR1 is SQVTM, CDR2 ANQGSEA, per germline. Trimming shortened V by 4 bases and J by 7 bases, and 17 bases separated the two germline ends. CDR3 length equals 14 residues. The CDR3 DNA is TGCAGCGTTGTTTTGCCCGGGGCGGTGAATGAGCAGTTCTTC. Its protein product is CSVVLPGAVNEQFF.

The chain uses TRBV6-6 and TRBJ2-2; D possibly matches TRBD1 or TRBD2 (5 bases each). Per the germline V gene, CDR1 is MNHNY and CDR2 is SVGAGI (reference sequence). Between the trimmed V and J ends, which lost 7 bases and 7 bases, there was a span of 22 bases. The CDR3 has 16 residues. CDR3 DNA: TGTGCCAGCACACACCCCGGGACCCAAAAGGTCGGGGAGCTGTTTTTT. Protein: CASTHPGTQKVGELFF.

This chain joins TRBV30 and TRBJ1-5, with 7 bases lining up with TRBD1. V shed 6 bases, J shed 0 bases, and the junction held 8 bases outside the gene matches. The CDR3 is made up of 15 amino acids. The germline gives CDR1 GTSNPN, CDR2 SVGIG (reference sequence). The CDR3 sequence: CACPRQGYSNQPQHF. The CDR3 bases are TGTGCCTGCCCTCGACAGGGCTATAGCAATCAGCCCCAGCATTTT.

V and J are TRBV30 and TRBJ2-7; 8 bases align to TRBD1. The CDR3 spans 17 residues. Trimming took 0 bases from V and 0 from J; bases not matched to a gene: 10. Germline CDR1 is GTSNPN and CDR2 is SVGIG (reference sequence). The CDR3 reads CAWSVRIQDRVSYEQYF. CDR3 DNA: TGTGCCTGGAGTGTACGTATCCAGGACAGGGTCTCCTACGAGCAGTACTTC.

CDR3 loop: CASSTPGEVNTEAFF. As DNA, the CDR3 is TGTGCCAGTAGTACCCCAGGGGAAGTGAACACTGAAGCTTTCTTT. V gene TRBV19 combines with J gene TRBJ1-1, with D tentatively TRBD1 (6 bases). The CDR3 consists of 15 residues. The germline gives CDR1 LNHDA, CDR2 SQIVND (reference sequence). The V end was cut by 4 bases, the J end by 0 bases, with 12 bases between.

This chain joins TRBV7-6 and TRBJ1-5; D is possibly TRBD1 (5 bases). The germline gives CDR1 SGHVS, CDR2 FNYEAQ. Trimming shortened V by 3 bases and J by 4 bases, and 19 bases separated the two germline ends. CDR3 length: 17 residues. The CDR3: CASSLSSGTEANQPQHF. As DNA, the CDR3 is TGTGCCAGCAGCTTGTCCTCCGGGACGGAGGCTAATCAGCCCCAGCATTTT.

The chain has TRBV12-5 and TRBJ2-7, with D perhaps matching TRBD1 or TRBD2 (5 bases each). The germline CDR1 and CDR2 sequences are LGHNT and FRNRAP. This CDR3 contains 15 residues. V was clipped by 6 bases and J by 3 bases, with 18 bases between them. The CDR3 sequence: CASGKEGLRHYEQYF. The CDR3 nucleotides read TGTGCTAGTGGAAAAGAGGGGTTACGGCACTACGAGCAGTACTTC.

The rearrangement uses TRBV7-3 and TRBJ1-1; D might be TRBD1 (5 bases). The CDR3 is 13 residues long. The V gene's germline CDR1 is SGHTA and CDR2 FQGTGA. Trimming removed 1 base from V and 3 bases from J, with 6 bases in between. The CDR3 DNA is TGTGCCAGCAGCTTAAGAGGGGACACTGAAGCTTTCTTT. Amino acid sequence: CASSLRGDTEAFF.

V and J are TRBV7-9 and TRBJ1-2, with TRBD1 matching over 7 bases. In germline, CDR1 is SEHNR, CDR2 FQNEAQ (reference sequence). Germline trimming cut 4 bases from V and 8 bases from J; bases unmatched to any gene: 7. The CDR3 spans 13 residues. Here the CDR3 DNA reads TGTGCCAGCAGCTCGACAGGGACCTCGGGCTACACCTTC. Translating it yields CASSSTGTSGYTF.

This clone was found once. J is TRBJ2-2 and V is TRBV13; the match to TRBD2 covers 7 bases. Germline CDR1 is PRHDT and CDR2 is FYEKMQ (reference sequence). The ends lost 5 bases at V and 6 bases at J; junction bases unmatched: 9. There are 15 residues in the CDR3. The CDR3 reads CASSTRQGGPGELFF. As DNA, the CDR3 is TGTGCCAGCAGCACCCGGCAGGGAGGGCCCGGGGAGCTGTTTTTT.

This clone was detected a few times. The CDR3 region is CASSGGSQPQHF. As DNA, the CDR3 is TGTGCCAGCAGTGGAGGGAGTCAGCCCCAGCATTTT. The chain recombines TRBV2 with TRBJ1-5; D is unclear. CDR3 length: 12 residues. Per the germline V gene, CDR1 is SNHLY and CDR2 is FYNNEI. Trimming pared 4 bases from V and 6 bases from J, leaving 7 bases between.

The chain has TRBV13 and TRBJ1-1; 8 bases are a match to TRBD1. V gave up 5 bases and J gave up 10 bases; unmatched junction bases: 6. Looked up from germline, CDR1 is PRHDT and CDR2 is FYEKMQ (reference sequence). The CDR3 is made up of 12 amino acids. CDR3 residues: CASSPDRAGAFF. Written as DNA, the CDR3 is TGTGCCAGCAGCCCGGACAGGGCGGGAGCTTTCTTT.

The rearrangement uses TRBV19 and TRBJ2-2, with TRBD1 matching 10 bases. V lost 4 bases to trimming and J lost 4 bases; unmatched junction nucleotides: 6. This CDR3 has 16 residues. In germline, CDR1 is LNHDA, CDR2 SQIVND (reference sequence). The CDR3, as DNA: TGTGCCAGTAGTAGCGACAGGGGGCACGGCACCGGGGAGCTGTTTTTT. Amino acids: CASSSDRGHGTGELFF.

This chain joins TRBV29-1 and TRBJ1-2; TRBD1 matches at 10 bases. The CDR3 extends over 12 amino acids. CDR1 and CDR2 from the germline V gene are SQVTM and ANQGSEA. The J segment lost 4 bases and the V segment lost 7 bases, leaving 3 bases of the junction unmatched. The CDR3 sequence is CSAWTGGYGYTF. In DNA, the CDR3 is TGCAGCGCCTGGACAGGGGGCTATGGCTACACCTTC.

The chain joins TRBV4-1 to TRBJ2-1, with D possibly being TRBD2 (6 bases). Per germline, CDR1 MGHRA and CDR2 YSYEKL. The CDR3 has 18 residues. Deletions cut 0 bases from V and 6 bases from J, with 21 bases between. CDR3 in amino acids: CASSQDLSGTAGGNEQFF. The CDR3 region has the DNA TGCGCCAGCAGCCAAGATCTTTCCGGGACTGCAGGCGGCAATGAGCAGTTCTTC.

The chain carries TRBV27 and TRBJ1-2; 8 positions match TRBD1. CDR1 is MNHEY, CDR2 SMNVEV, per germline (reference sequence). The length of the CDR3 is 16 residues. V dropped 5 bases and J dropped 0; count of bases not matched to a gene: 8. CDR3 DNA: TGTGCCAGCAGTCCCGGACAGGGACCAGCTAACTATGGCTACACCTTC. Its translation is CASSPGQGPANYGYTF.

The rearrangement joins TRBV2 to TRBJ1-2; D remains ambiguous. In germline, CDR1 is SNHLY, CDR2 FYNNEI. The CDR3 totals 12 residues. V was clipped by 3 bases and J by 4 bases, with 6 bases between them. The CDR3 sequence is CASSDTFYGYTF. CDR3 DNA sequence: TGTGCCAGCAGTGACACTTTCTATGGCTACACCTTC.

The gene calls are TRBV5-8 and TRBJ2-7, with D perhaps TRBD2 (5 bases). Trimming cost V 4 bases and J 0 bases, with 11 bases left between them. The germline CDR1 and CDR2 sequences are SGHTS and YDEGEE. CDR3 length: 14 residues. The CDR3 reads CASSKIRDSYEQYF. Written as DNA, the CDR3 is TGTGCCAGCAGCAAAATCCGGGACTCCTACGAGCAGTACTTC. The complete variable domain, with remaining parts taken from reference TRBV5-8 and TRBJ2-7, reads EAGVTQSPTHLIKTRGQQATLRCSPISGHTSVYWYQQALGLGLQFLLWYDEGEERNRGNFPPRFSGRQFPNYSSELNVNALELEDSALYLCASSKIRDSYEQYFGPGTRLTVT.

This chain joins TRBV27 and TRBJ2-7; D ambiguous. Looked up from germline, CDR1 is MNHEY and CDR2 is SMNVEV (reference sequence). There are 13 residues in the CDR3. V dropped 3 bases and J dropped 4 bases, with 10 bases sitting between them. This chain's CDR3 is CASSLASGYEQYF. The CDR3 coding sequence is TGTGCCAGCAGTTTGGCGTCCGGATACGAGCAGTACTTC.